These T cell receptor beta chains were read from a single sample in a study of response to subunit inactivated influenza vaccine. Using its own MiXCR run on the RT-PCR reads, TCRdb lists one record per CDR3 protein. The sample lists a few hundred thousand distinct CDR3 sequences; roughly 22% were seen once. The sample was PBMCs from blood, taken about 20 months after vaccination. Every receptor here comes from a man aged 50 to 69 who received an inactivated influenza vaccine. CDR3s include the opening cysteine and the closing phenylalanine or tryptophan. D genes are given only for firm matches. Clone sizes are given selectively: once, few, many, or a class where the clone is expanded.

size: -
length: 14
V: TRBV7-9
J: TRBJ1-1
D: -
CDR3: CASSSPNLKPEAFF
DNA: TGTGCCAGCAGCTCCCCCAATCTTAAACCTGAAGCTTTCTTT

size: -
length: 12
V: TRBV7-6
J: TRBJ2-1
D: -
CDR3: CASSLGADEQFF
DNA: TGTGCCAGCAGCTTAGGGGCGGATGAGCAGTTCTTC

size: -
length: 13
V: TRBV6-1
J: TRBJ1-6
D: -
CDR3: CASRGVGGSPLHF
DNA: TGTGCCAGCAGGGGTGTCGGGGGCTCACCCCTCCACTTT

size: -
length: 17
V: TRBV24-1
J: TRBJ2-2
D: TRBD1
CDR3: CATSDKYTGTVPGELFF
DNA: TGTGCCACCAGTGATAAATACACCGGGACAGTGCCCGGGGAGCTGTTTTTT

size: few
length: 15
V: TRBV20-1
J: TRBJ1-2
D: TRBD1
CDR3: CSARVPGQGRYGYTF
DNA: TGCAGTGCTAGAGTCCCCGGACAGGGAAGATATGGCTACACCTTC

size: few
length: 15
V: TRBV12-3/TRBV12-4
J: TRBJ2-2
D: -
CDR3: CASSPSIGNSGELFF
DNA: TGTGCCAGCAGTCCCTCAATAGGCAATTCCGGGGAGCTGTTTTTT

size: many
length: 11
V: TRBV5-6
J: TRBJ1-1
D: -
CDR3: CASSLDFEAFF
DNA: TGTGCCAGCAGCTTGGACTTTGAAGCTTTCTTT

size: few
length: 16
V: TRBV18
J: TRBJ1-3
D: -
CDR3: CASSPRDMSSGNTIYF
DNA: TGTGCCAGCTCTCCCAGGGACATGAGCTCTGGAAACACCATATATTTT

size: few
length: 15
V: TRBV28
J: TRBJ1-4
D: -
CDR3: CASSRYAGGSEKLFF
DNA: TGTGCCAGCAGTCGATACGCCGGGGGGAGTGAAAAACTGTTTTTT

size: -
length: 17
V: TRBV7-2
J: TRBJ2-4
D: -
CDR3: CASSLRAGDIAKNIQYF
DNA: TGTGCCAGCAGCTTAAGAGCAGGAGATATAGCCAAAAACATTCAGTACTTC

size: -
length: 14
V: TRBV30
J: TRBJ1-5
D: -
CDR3: CAWSYKGSNQPQHF
DNA: TGTGCCTGGAGTTACAAGGGTAGCAATCAGCCCCAGCATTTT

size: -
length: 14
V: TRBV7-8
J: TRBJ1-2
D: -
CDR3: CTSSPGTVNYGYTF
DNA: TGTACCAGCAGCCCCGGGACGGTTAACTATGGCTACACCTTC

size: few
length: 16
V: TRBV12-3/TRBV12-4
J: TRBJ2-3
D: -
CDR3: CASSPDRGAGSDTQYF
DNA: TGTGCCAGCAGCCCAGACCGGGGGGCGGGATCAGATACGCAGTATTTT

size: many
length: 15
V: TRBV6-1
J: TRBJ1-2
D: -
CDR3: CASSEAATGKRGYTF
DNA: TGTGCCAGCAGTGAAGCAGCAACAGGGAAGCGCGGCTACACCTTC

size: -
length: 17
V: TRBV25-1
J: TRBJ1-6
D: TRBD1
CDR3: CASSDGQGVSYNSPLHF
DNA: TGTGCCAGCAGTGACGGACAGGGGGTCTCCTATAATTCACCCCTCCACTTT

size: -
length: 10
V: TRBV20-1
J: TRBJ2-7
D: -
CDR3: CSAMDSQQYF
DNA: TGCAGTGCAATGGACAGTCAGCAGTACTTC

size: few
length: 15
V: TRBV5-1
J: TRBJ1-3
D: TRBD1
CDR3: CASSRGQSSGNTIYF
DNA: TGCGCCAGCAGCCGGGGACAGAGCTCTGGAAACACCATATATTTT

size: few
length: 15
V: TRBV4-2
J: TRBJ1-5
D: -
CDR3: CASSQGDEDNQPQHF
DNA: TGTGCCAGCAGCCAAGGGGACGAGGACAATCAGCCCCAGCATTTT

size: -
length: 14
V: TRBV2
J: TRBJ2-5
D: TRBD1
CDR3: CASREGTGEETQYF
DNA: TGTGCCAGCAGAGAGGGGACAGGGGAAGAGACCCAGTACTTC

size: -
length: 15
V: TRBV7-6
J: TRBJ2-7
D: -
CDR3: CASSLGFSDMREQYF
DNA: TGTGCCAGCAGCTTAGGGTTTTCTGATATGAGGGAGCAGTACTTC

size: -
length: 14
V: TRBV6-2/TRBV6-3
J: TRBJ1-5
D: -
CDR3: CASSTQDISEPQHF
DNA: TGTGCCAGCAGTACCCAAGACATCTCGGAGCCCCAGCATTTT

size: -
length: 14
V: TRBV15
J: TRBJ2-7
D: TRBD2
CDR3: CATSRVISGGKQYF
DNA: TGTGCCACCAGCAGAGTGATTAGCGGGGGAAAGCAGTACTTC

size: -
length: 16
V: TRBV3-1
J: TRBJ2-5
D: TRBD2
CDR3: CASSQSSGGGPETQYF
DNA: TGTGCCAGCAGCCAGTCCTCGGGGGGGGGCCCGGAGACCCAGTACTTC

size: few
length: 18
V: TRBV20-1
J: TRBJ2-7
D: -
CDR3: CSARDRVGTGPLFYEQYF
DNA: TGCAGTGCTAGAGATAGGGTCGGGACGGGACCCCTTTTTTACGAGCAGTACTTC

size: -
length: 14
V: TRBV25-1
J: TRBJ1-3
D: -
CDR3: CASSELGAGNTIYF
DNA: TGTGCCAGCAGTGAACTCGGGGCTGGAAACACCATATATTTT

size: few
length: 14
V: TRBV5-1
J: TRBJ2-2
D: -
CDR3: CASSLVQDTGELFF
DNA: TGCGCCAGCAGCTTGGTGCAGGACACCGGGGAGCTGTTTTTT

size: -
length: 17
V: TRBV7-2
J: TRBJ2-1
D: TRBD2
CDR3: CASSLTLGLAVNNEQFF
DNA: TGTGCCAGCAGCTTAACTTTGGGACTAGCGGTTAACAATGAGCAGTTCTTC

size: few
length: 14
V: TRBV20-1
J: TRBJ2-3
D: TRBD2
CDR3: CSAGSGGRSDTQYF
DNA: TGCAGTGCTGGTAGCGGGGGGCGTTCAGATACGCAGTATTTT

size: -
length: 17
V: TRBV28
J: TRBJ2-2
D: -
CDR3: CASSSRVRSGPTGELFF
DNA: TGTGCCAGCAGCTCTCGGGTTCGTAGCGGACCAACCGGGGAGCTGTTTTTT

size: few
length: 15
V: TRBV11-2
J: TRBJ1-2
D: -
CDR3: CASSLGSSGLYGYTF
DNA: TGTGCCAGCAGCTTAGGGTCCTCAGGACTCTATGGCTACACCTTC

size: few
length: 15
V: TRBV20-1
J: TRBJ2-1
D: -
CDR3: CSAQSDTSSYNEQFF
DNA: TGCAGTGCTCAGAGCGACACCAGCTCCTACAATGAGCAGTTCTTC

size: many
length: 16
V: TRBV29-1
J: TRBJ1-1
D: TRBD1
CDR3: CSVQRIGGAHNTEAFF
DNA: TGCAGCGTCCAAAGGATAGGGGGCGCCCATAACACTGAAGCTTTCTTT

size: few
length: 16
V: TRBV10-3
J: TRBJ2-2
D: TRBD2
CDR3: CAISESAGGLTGELFF
DNA: TGTGCCATCAGTGAGTCAGCGGGAGGATTGACCGGGGAGCTGTTTTTT

size: -
length: 14
V: TRBV15
J: TRBJ2-3
D: TRBD1
CDR3: CATRAQGATDTQYF
DNA: TGTGCCACCCGGGCACAGGGGGCAACAGATACGCAGTATTTT

size: many
length: 12
V: TRBV6-5
J: TRBJ1-1
D: -
CDR3: CASSSDGTEAFF
DNA: TGTGCCAGCAGCAGCGACGGGACTGAAGCTTTCTTT

size: -
length: 14
V: TRBV30
J: TRBJ1-5
D: -
CDR3: CAWRSDSSNQPQHF
DNA: TGTGCCTGGAGGTCGGACAGTAGCAATCAGCCCCAGCATTTT

size: -
length: 22
V: TRBV10-3
J: TRBJ2-6
D: TRBD2
CDR3: CAISESRGGAGTSASGANVLTF
DNA: TGTGCCATCAGTGAGTCGAGAGGGGGTGCCGGGACTAGCGCCTCTGGGGCCAACGTCCTGACTTTC

size: -
length: 12
V: TRBV12-3/TRBV12-4
J: TRBJ2-3
D: -
CDR3: CASSPGTPTQYF
DNA: TGTGCCAGCAGCCCGGGGACCCCTACGCAGTATTTT

size: -
length: 14
V: TRBV12-3/TRBV12-4
J: TRBJ1-5
D: -
CDR3: CASSPDHGWQPQHF
DNA: TGTGCCAGCAGTCCGGACCATGGATGGCAGCCCCAGCATTTT

size: few
length: 13
V: TRBV18
J: TRBJ1-1
D: -
CDR3: CASSPKPGVEAFF
DNA: TGTGCCAGCTCACCAAAGCCAGGGGTGGAAGCTTTCTTT

size: -
length: 14
V: TRBV6-1
J: TRBJ1-1
D: TRBD1
CDR3: CASTRTGTGTEAFF
DNA: TGTGCCAGCACAAGGACAGGGACGGGCACTGAAGCTTTCTTT

size: -
length: 13
V: TRBV27
J: TRBJ1-5
D: -
CDR3: CASSVRGNQPQHF
DNA: TGTGCCAGCAGTGTCAGGGGCAATCAGCCCCAGCATTTT